These T cell receptor beta chains were read from a single sample in a study of cytomegalovirus exposure and HLA in healthy donors. TCRdb's copy holds only in-frame clones and misses some; the assay was immunoSEQ multiplex PCR. The sample contains about 150,000 clones, around 84% of which appear only once. The sample consisted of PBMCs. The source is a woman aged 18-35 years in good health and CMV-seronegative. CDR3s include the opening cysteine and the closing phenylalanine or tryptophan. D genes are given only for firm matches. Clone size is shown for a subset of rows, as once, few, many or a class of expanded clone.

abundance	d_gene	v_gene	j_gene	len	CDR3nt	CDR3aa
NA	NA	TRBV6-5	TRBJ2-5	13	TGTGCCAGCAGTGTACAGGGTCAAGAGACCCAGTACTTC	CASSVQGQETQYF
few	TRBD1	TRBV7-8	TRBJ1-6	17	TGTGCCAGCAGTCCCATGACCGGGACAGGGAGCAATTCACCCCTCCACTTT	CASSPMTGTGSNSPLHF
NA	TRBD1	TRBV2	TRBJ1-2	17	TGTGCCAGCAGTTCCCTAAGTATAGGACAGGGGGCGAGTGGCTACACCTTC	CASSSLSIGQGASGYTF
few	TRBD1	TRBV5-4	TRBJ1-6	15	TGTGCCAGCAGTTATGATGGACAGGGCAATTCACCCCTCCACTTT	CASSYDGQGNSPLHF
NA	NA	TRBV5-5	TRBJ1-5	14	TGTGCCAGCAGCTCGGACAGTTACAATCAGCCCCAGCATTTT	CASSSDSYNQPQHF
NA	TRBD1	TRBV28	TRBJ1-2	14	TGTGCCAGCATCCTAAGAACAGGGGAGTATGGCTACACCTTC	CASILRTGEYGYTF
NA	TRBD2	TRBV5-1	TRBJ2-1	16	TGCGCCAGCAGCGCCTTACTAGCGGCCCTCTACAATGAGCAGTTCTTC	CASSALLAALYNEQFF
NA	NA	TRBV27	TRBJ2-1	15	TGTGCCAGCAGTTCTCCGGGACAACCTATGGGTGAGCAGTTCTTC	CASSSPGQPMGEQFF
NA	NA	TRBV4-1	TRBJ1-5	15	TGCGCCAGCAGCCATGTACAGGGTAGCAATCAGCCCCAGCATTTT	CASSHVQGSNQPQHF
NA	NA	TRBV7-6	TRBJ1-6	17	TGTGCCAGCAGCCCTACGTCGACAGGAACCTATAATTCACCCCTCCACTTT	CASSPTSTGTYNSPLHF